This TCR beta chain originates from a study of T cell responses to AZD1222 COVID-19 vaccine (dated by TCRdb to 2020 to 2023). In the study overall: AZD1222 recipients given second doses at about 4 weeks or at about 12 weeks were pooled, since spike-specific TCR depth and breadth were not found to differ between the two schedules. TCR sequencing covered 230 or so trial participants: 200 to 210 given two doses of AZD1222 and approximately 25 given two doses of MenACWY control vaccine. Trial participants were enrolled by age into subgroups of 18-55, 56-69 and 70-plus years, and roughly 150, 30 and 60 TCR-sequenced participants, respectively, were included in these subgroups. What the authors observed across the whole study: The vaccine-associated CD4 TCRs covered the entire spike protein, and the dominant responses fell in regions 160-218 and 743-854. A significant rise in spike-specific TCR breadth and depth was observed after two AZD1222 doses relative to day 0 and relative to MenACWY recipients. Conclusions about previously exposed vaccinees are limited, since just five to seven AZD1222 recipients were seropositive for SARS-CoV-2 at baseline. Most participants were white British and females outnumbered males, and the authors suggested that clonal diversity may have been underestimated. In the small 56-69-year group, the increase in depth fell short of significance, most likely because of low power. Nearly half of unique spike-specific TCRs reportedly recognized epitopes outside regions mutated in the B.1.351 and B.1.1.7 variants. Because no samples from the day 14 peak response were available, repertoires could be characterized only after the peak T cell response.

In light of the paper, this sample's time point label describes: baseline before first vaccination. Samples from vaccinated people were obtained from the UK trials COV001 and COV002, which included a single-blind randomized controlled phase 2/3 trial of AZD1222 (ChAdOx1 nCoV-19) in healthy adults. For TCRbeta chain sequencing, PBMC samples from trial participants were taken at day 0 and at day 28 after the second dose. As concerns this clone: Its antigen remains undetermined. The input lacks base qualities; no much larger clone sits a single base away.

The CDR3 regions of human TCRbeta chains were subjected to immunosequencing. As for how the authors treated the data: TCRs in the repertoires were matched against a reference library of SARS-CoV-2-specific TCRs that had been generated with the MIRA antigen-specificity platform. Breadth was defined as the fraction of unique TCRs that were SARS-CoV-2-associated, and depth was defined as the fraction of total T cells that were SARS-CoV-2-associated. Using the MIRA data, each spike-specific TCR was assigned both to the spike region to which the TCR was reactive and to a CD4 or CD8 class. Log10-transformed breadth and depth values were compared by one-way ANOVA with Sidak's multiple comparisons tests. Imported from immuneACCESS, the table was reduced by TCRdb to in-frame sequences with V and J called. These copies leave out some clones; in studies compared against another copy, an unresolved V gene accounts for under half, and the cause of the remainder is not known. Clone size and V and J calls were adopted from that table, with D and trimming inferred from the DNA. The sample table shows 93,000 or so clones, and roughly 91% are seen once. Of the sample, roughly 44% is held by the ten largest clones.

The junction carries 11 bases between V and J, which are trimmed by 4 bases and 7 bases respectively. Taken from the germline V gene (reference sequence), the CDR1 and CDR2 loops are MNHEY and SMNVEV. Including the terminal cysteine and phenylalanine, the CDR3 comprises 13 residues. The kept DNA is CDR3 alone, 39 bases in frame from the first base. The chain links TRBV27 with TRBJ2-1; tentative D gene TRBD1, with 5 bases matching. The source is an adult in good health. The sequences come from peripheral blood, collected on day 0 of AZD1222 vaccination. CDR3 reads: CASSWTFGNEQFF. The bases are TGTGCCAGCAGTTGGACATTTGGGAATGAGCAGTTCTTC.